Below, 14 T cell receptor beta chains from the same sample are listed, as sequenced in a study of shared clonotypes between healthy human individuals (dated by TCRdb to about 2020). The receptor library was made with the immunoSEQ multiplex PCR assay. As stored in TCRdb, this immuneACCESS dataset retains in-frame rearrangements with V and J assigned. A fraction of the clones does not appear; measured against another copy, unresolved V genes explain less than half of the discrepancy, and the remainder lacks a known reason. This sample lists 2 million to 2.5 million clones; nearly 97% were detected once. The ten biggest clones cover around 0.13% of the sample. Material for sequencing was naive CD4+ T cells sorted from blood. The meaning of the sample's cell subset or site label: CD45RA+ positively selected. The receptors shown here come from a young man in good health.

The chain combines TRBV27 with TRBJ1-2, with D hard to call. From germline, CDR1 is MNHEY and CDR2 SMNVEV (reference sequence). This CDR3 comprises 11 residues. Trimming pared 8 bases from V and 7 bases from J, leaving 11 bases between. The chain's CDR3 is CASGSLTGYTF. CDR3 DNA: TGTGCCAGCGGTTCTCTCACTGGCTACACCTTC.

The CDR3 is CASSTLYGAGYGYTF. CDR3 in DNA: TGTGCCAGCAGCACCCTGTACGGGGCAGGCTATGGCTACACCTTC. V usage is TRBV5-4 and J usage is TRBJ1-2; weak D call: TRBD1 (5 bases). CDR3 length: 15 residues. The germline V and J ends were trimmed by 4 bases and 4 bases, with 17 bases remaining between them. Germline values: CDR1 SGHNT, CDR2 YYREEE (reference sequence).

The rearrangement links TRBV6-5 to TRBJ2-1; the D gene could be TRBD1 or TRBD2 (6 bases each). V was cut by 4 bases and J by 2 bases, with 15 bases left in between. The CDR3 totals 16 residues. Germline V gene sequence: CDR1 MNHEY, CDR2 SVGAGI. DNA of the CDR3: TGTGCCAGCAGTTCTGGGAGGCAGGGGACCTACAATGAGCAGTTCTTC. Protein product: CASSSGRQGTYNEQFF.

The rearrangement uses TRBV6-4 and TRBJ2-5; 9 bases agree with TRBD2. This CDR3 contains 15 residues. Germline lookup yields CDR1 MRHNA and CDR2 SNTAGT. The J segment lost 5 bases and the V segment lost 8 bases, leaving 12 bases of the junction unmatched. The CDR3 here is CASGRRRGGWETQYF. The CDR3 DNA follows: TGTGCCAGCGGGAGGAGGCGGGGGGGCTGGGAGACCCAGTACTTC.

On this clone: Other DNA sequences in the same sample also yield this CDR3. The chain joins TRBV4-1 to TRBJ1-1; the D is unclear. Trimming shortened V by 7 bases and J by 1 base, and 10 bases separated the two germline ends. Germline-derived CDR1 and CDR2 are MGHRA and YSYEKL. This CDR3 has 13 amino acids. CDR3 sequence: CASNLDGNTEAFF. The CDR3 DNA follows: TGCGCCAGCAACTTAGACGGGAACACTGAAGCTTTCTTT.

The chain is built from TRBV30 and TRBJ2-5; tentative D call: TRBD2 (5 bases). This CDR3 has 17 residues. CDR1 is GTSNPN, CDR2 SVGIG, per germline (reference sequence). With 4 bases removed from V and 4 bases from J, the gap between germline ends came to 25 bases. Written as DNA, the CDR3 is TGTGCCTGGACCCATGGTCAAAGAGGGCAGGTCCCAGAGACCCAGTACTTC. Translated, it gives CAWTHGQRGQVPETQYF.

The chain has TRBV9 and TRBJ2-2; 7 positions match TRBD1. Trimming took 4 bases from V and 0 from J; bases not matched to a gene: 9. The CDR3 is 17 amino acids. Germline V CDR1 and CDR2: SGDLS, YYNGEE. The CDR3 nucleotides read TGTGCCAGCAGCCCACAGGGGCGACAAGCGAACACCGGGGAGCTGTTTTTT. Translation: CASSPQGRQANTGELFF.

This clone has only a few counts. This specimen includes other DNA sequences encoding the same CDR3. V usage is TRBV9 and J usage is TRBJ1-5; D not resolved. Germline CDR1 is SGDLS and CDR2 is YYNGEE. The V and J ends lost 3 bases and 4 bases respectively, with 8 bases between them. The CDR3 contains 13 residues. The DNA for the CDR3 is TGTGCCAGCAGCGGGACTTCAAATCAGCCCCAGCATTTT. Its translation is CASSGTSNQPQHF. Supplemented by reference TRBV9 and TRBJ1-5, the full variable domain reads DSGVTQTPKHLITATGQRVTLRCSPRSGDLSVYWYQQSLDQGLQFLIQYYNGEERAKGNILERFSAQQFPDLHSELNLSSLELGDSALYFCASSGTSNQPQHFGDGTRLSIL.

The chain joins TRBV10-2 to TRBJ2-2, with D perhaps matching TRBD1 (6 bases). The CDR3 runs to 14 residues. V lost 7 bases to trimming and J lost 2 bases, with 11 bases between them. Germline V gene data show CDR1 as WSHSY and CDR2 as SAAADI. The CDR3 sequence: CASTGVLNTGELFF. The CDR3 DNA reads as TGCGCCAGCACAGGGGTCCTTAACACCGGGGAGCTGTTTTTT.

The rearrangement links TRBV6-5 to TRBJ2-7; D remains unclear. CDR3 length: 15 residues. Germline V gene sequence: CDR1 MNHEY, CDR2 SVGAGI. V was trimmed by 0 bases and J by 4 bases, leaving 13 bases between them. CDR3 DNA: TGTGCCAGCAGTTACTCCGGACCGCCCCGGTACGAGCAGTACTTC. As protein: CASSYSGPPRYEQYF.

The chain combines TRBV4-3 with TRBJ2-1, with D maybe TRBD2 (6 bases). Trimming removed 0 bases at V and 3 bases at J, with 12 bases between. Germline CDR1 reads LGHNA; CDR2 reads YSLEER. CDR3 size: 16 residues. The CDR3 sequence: CASSQDAGGNYNEQFF. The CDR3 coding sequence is TGCGCCAGCAGCCAAGACGCCGGCGGGAACTACAATGAGCAGTTCTTC.

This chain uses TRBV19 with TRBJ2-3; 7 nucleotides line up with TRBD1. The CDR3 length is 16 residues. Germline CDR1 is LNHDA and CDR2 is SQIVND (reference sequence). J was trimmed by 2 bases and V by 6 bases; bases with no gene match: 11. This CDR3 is CASSPRGGQNTDTQYF. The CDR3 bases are TGTGCCAGTAGCCCTCGAGGGGGACAGAACACAGATACGCAGTATTTT.

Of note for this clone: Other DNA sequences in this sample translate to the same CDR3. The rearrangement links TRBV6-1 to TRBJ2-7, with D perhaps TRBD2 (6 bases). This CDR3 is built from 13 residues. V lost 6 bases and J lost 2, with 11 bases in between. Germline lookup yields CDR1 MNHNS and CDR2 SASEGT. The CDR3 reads CASRGTGAYEQYF. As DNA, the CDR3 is TGTGCCAGCAGGGGGACGGGAGCCTACGAGCAGTACTTC.

The chain's CDR3 is CASHGVSGANVLTF. CDR3 nucleotides: TGTGCCAGCCACGGGGTTTCTGGGGCCAACGTCCTGACTTTC. The chain has TRBV6-4 and TRBJ2-6, with D possibly matching TRBD2 (5 bases). The CDR3 sequence is 14 residues long. Germline V gene lookup returns CDR1 MRHNA and CDR2 SNTAGT. V shed 8 bases and J shed 1 base, with 9 bases lying between them.